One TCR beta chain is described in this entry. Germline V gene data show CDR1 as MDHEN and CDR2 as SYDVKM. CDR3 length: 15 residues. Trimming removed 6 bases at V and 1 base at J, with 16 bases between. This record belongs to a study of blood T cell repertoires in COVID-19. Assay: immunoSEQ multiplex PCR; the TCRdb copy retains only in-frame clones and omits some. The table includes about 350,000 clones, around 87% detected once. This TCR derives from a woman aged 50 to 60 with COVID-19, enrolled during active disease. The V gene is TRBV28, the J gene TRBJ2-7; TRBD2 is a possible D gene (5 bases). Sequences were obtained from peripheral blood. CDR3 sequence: CASSPTERGSYEQYF. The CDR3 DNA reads TGTGCCAGCAGCCCCACGGAGCGAGGGTCCTACGAGCAGTACTTC.